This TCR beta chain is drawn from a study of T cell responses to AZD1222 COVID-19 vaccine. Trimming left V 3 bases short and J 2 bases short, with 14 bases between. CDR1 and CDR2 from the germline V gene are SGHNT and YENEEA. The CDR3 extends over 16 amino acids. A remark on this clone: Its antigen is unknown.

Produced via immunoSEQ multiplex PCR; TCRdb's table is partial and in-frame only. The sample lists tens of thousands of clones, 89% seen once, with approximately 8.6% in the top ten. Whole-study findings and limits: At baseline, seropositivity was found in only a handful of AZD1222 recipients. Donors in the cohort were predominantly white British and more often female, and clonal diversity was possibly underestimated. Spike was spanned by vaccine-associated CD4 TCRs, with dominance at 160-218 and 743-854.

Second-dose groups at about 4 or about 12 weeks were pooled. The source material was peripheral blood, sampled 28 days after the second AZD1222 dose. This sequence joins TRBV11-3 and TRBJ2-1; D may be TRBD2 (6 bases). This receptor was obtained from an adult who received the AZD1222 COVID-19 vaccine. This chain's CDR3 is CASSFDGGKTYNEQFF. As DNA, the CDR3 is TGTGCCAGCAGCTTTGATGGCGGGAAAACCTACAATGAGCAGTTCTTC.